The clone carrying this T cell receptor beta chain was counted many times. Its specificity is unknown. These data are taken from a study of CD8 T cells in ankylosing spondylitis. Study-wide points: Ankylosing spondylitis blood seemed to carry a telltale TCR beta motif made of several highly homologous variants.

The CDR3 loop spans 13 amino acids. CDR1 and CDR2 from the germline V gene are DFQATT and SNEGSKA (reference sequence). Trimming cost V 3 bases and J 2 bases, with 11 bases left between them. TCRdb passed the 5' RACE reads through MiXCR, listing each CDR3 protein once. The table records roughly 490,000 distinct CDR3 sequences, about 5% of them present only once. This TCR derives from a male donor with ankylosing spondylitis. Sequencing was carried out using blood, either unsorted or a sorted T cell fraction (not recorded which). The chain employs TRBV20-1 and TRBJ2-7; D not certain. As DNA, the CDR3 is TGCAGTGCTAGGTCGACTCTTGCCTACGAGCAGTACTTC. It is translated as CSARSTLAYEQYF.